This TCR beta chain was captured in a study of cytomegalovirus exposure and HLA in healthy donors. The germline V gene encodes CDR1 LGHNT and CDR2 FRNRAP. This CDR3 spans 18 amino acids. The ends lost 5 bases at V and 1 base at J; junction bases unmatched: 12. This clone was observed a handful of times. The antigen is not known. PCR amplification relied on 60 Vbeta primers (plus 13 Jbeta primers). Clones were read by immunoSEQ multiplex PCR, and TCRdb kept only the in-frame ones, dropping some. The profile shows approximately 53,000 clones, 60% to 80% of them singletons. General observations from the study: Fewer N-insertions (relative to the approximately 700-donor mean) were reportedly seen in an Asian-associated ancestry cluster in a later analysis. Later on, an analysis tied around 17,000 TCR beta sequences to HLA alleles at 0.05 false discovery rate. Analysis was carried out at a later point, and it linked a missense DCLRE1C variant to TCR beta V- and J-gene trimming. Cytomegalovirus-associated TCR beta chains were listed, numbering under 200.

V and J are TRBV12-5 and TRBJ2-5; 11 positions match TRBD2. This TCR derives from a woman aged 35 to 49 in good health and CMV-seropositive. Sequencing was performed on PBMCs. CDR3 sequence (DNA): TGTGCTAGTGGTGTTCGCCTTAGCGGGGGGGCTAGCCAAGAGACCCAGTACTTC. It codes for CASGVRLSGGASQETQYF.